This T cell receptor beta chain was found in a study of blood T cell repertoires in COVID-19. Whole-study context: Sample material is recorded as cDNA or gDNA derived from T cells, B-cell-depleted T cells, or PBMCs.

Germline CDR1 and CDR2: MNHEY and SVGAGI. The CDR3 consists of 14 residues. Trimming removed 4 bases at V and 0 bases at J, with 6 bases between. This clone was counted between two and nine times. Measured with immunoSEQ multiplex PCR; TCRdb has only the in-frame clones, and not every one. Of approximately 240,000 clones in the sample, roughly 80% were seen once. The chain links TRBV6-5 to TRBJ1-4; possibly TRBD1 for D (5 bases). The sample consisted of PBMCs or T cells enriched from blood (not recorded which). This sequence originates from a woman in her forties with acute COVID-19. CDR3 sequence reads: CASSSGSTNEKLFF. CDR3 DNA: TGTGCCAGCAGTTCAGGGTCAACTAATGAAAAACTGTTTTTT.